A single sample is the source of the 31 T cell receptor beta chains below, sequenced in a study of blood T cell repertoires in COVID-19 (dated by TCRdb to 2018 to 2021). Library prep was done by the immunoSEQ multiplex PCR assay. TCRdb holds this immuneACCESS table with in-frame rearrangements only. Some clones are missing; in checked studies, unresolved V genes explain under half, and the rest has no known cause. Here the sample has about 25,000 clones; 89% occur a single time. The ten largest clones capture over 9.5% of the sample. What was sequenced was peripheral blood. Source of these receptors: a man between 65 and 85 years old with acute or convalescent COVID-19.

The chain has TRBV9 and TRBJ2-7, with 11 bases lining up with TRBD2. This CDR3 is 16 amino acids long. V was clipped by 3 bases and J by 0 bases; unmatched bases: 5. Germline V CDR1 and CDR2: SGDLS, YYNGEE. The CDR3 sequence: CASSGGLAATSYEQYF. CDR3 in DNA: TGTGCCAGCAGCGGGGGACTAGCGGCGACCTCCTACGAGCAGTACTTC.

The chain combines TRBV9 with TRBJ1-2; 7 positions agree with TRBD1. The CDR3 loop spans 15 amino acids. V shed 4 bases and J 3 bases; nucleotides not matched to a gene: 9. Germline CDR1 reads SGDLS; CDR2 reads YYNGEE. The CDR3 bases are TGTGCCAGCAGCTCCCGGACAGGCCTCGACTATGGCTACACCTTC. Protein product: CASSSRTGLDYGYTF.

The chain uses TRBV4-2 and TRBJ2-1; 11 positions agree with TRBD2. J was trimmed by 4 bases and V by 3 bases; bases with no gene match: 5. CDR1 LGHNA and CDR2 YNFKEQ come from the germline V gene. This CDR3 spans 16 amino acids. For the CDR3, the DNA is TGTGCCAGCAGCCACGCGGGACTAGCGGATTACAATGAGCAGTTCTTC. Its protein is CASSHAGLADYNEQFF.

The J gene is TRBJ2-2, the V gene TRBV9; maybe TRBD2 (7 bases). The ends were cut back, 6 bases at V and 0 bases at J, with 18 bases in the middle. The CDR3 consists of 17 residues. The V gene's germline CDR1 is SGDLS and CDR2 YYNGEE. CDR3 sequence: CASTPGGGPANTGELFF. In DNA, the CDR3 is TGTGCCAGCACACCGGGCGGGGGCCCCGCGAACACCGGGGAGCTGTTTTTT.

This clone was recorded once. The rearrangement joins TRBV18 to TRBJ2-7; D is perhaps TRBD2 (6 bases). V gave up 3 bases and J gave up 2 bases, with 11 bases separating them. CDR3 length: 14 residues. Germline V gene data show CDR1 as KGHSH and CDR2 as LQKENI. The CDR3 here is CASSPHASAYEQYF. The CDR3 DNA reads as TGTGCCAGCTCACCCCACGCTAGCGCCTACGAGCAGTACTTC.

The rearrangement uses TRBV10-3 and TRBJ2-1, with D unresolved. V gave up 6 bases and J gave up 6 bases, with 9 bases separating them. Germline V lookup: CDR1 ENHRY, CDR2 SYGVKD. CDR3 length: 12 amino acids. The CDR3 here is CAIRQEVNEQFF. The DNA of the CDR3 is TGTGCCATCAGGCAAGAGGTCAATGAGCAGTTCTTC.

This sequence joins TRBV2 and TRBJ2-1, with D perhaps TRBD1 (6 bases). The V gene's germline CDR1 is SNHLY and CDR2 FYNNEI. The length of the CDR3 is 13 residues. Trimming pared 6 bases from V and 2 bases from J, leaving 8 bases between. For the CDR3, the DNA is TGTGCCAGCAGCCAGGGGACCTACAATGAGCAGTTCTTC. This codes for CASSQGTYNEQFF.

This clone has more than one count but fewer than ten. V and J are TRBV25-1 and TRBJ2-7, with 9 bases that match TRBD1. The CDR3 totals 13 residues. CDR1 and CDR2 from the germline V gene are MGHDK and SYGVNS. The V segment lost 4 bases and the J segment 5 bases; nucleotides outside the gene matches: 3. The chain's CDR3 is CASSVTGGNEQYF. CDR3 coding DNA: TGTGCCAGCAGTGTAACAGGGGGCAACGAGCAGTACTTC.

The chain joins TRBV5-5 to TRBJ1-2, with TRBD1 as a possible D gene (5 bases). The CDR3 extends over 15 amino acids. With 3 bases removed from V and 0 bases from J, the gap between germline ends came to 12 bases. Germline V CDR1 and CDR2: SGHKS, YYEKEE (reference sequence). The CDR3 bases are TGTGCCAGCAGCTCGTCGGCAGGGACTAACTATGGCTACACCTTC. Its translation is CASSSSAGTNYGYTF. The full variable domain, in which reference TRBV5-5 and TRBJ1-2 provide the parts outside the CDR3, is DAGVTQSPTHLIKTRGQQVTLRCSPISGHKSVSWYQQVLGQGPQFIFQYYEKEERGRGNFPDRFSARQFPNYSSELNVNALLLGDSALYLCASSSSAGTNYGYTFGSGTRLTVV.

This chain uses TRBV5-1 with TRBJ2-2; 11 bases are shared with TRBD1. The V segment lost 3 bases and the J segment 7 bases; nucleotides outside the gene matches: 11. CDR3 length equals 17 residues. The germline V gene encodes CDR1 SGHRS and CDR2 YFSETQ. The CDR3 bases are TGCGCCAGCAGCTCTGGACTTGGACAGGGGGCGGGCGGGGAGCTGTTTTTT. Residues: CASSSGLGQGAGGELFF.

The CDR3 reads CASSEPLAQYF. The CDR3 DNA follows: TGTGCCAGCAGTGAACCCCTAGCCCAGTACTTC. The chain links TRBV6-1 to TRBJ2-5; unclear D gene. Germline values: CDR1 MNHNS, CDR2 SASEGT. This CDR3 has 11 amino acids. V gave up 2 bases and J gave up 9 bases, with 7 bases separating them.

The DNA of the CDR3 is TGTGCCAGCAGCACAGCACTAGCGGGGGGGCTGGAGACCCAGTACTTC. Translation: CASSTALAGGLETQYF. V is TRBV7-2 and J is TRBJ2-5; 13 bases are shared with TRBD2. Germline assignment: CDR1 SGHTA and CDR2 FQGNSA. V was pared by 5 bases and J by 5 bases, with 8 bases of the junction left unmatched. The CDR3 sequence is 16 residues long.

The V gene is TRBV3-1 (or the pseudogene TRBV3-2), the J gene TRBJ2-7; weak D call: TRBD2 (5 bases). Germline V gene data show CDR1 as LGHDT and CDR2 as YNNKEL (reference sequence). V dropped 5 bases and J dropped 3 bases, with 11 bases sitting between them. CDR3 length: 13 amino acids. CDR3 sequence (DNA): TGTGCCAGCAGCATGTTAGGGAGCTACGAGCAGTACTTC. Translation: CASSMLGSYEQYF.

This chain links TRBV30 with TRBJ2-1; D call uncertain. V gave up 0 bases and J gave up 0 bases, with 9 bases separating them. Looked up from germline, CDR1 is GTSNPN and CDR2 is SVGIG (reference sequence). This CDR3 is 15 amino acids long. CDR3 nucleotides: TGTGCCTGGAGTGTTACTACCCGCTCCTACAATGAGCAGTTCTTC. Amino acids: CAWSVTTRSYNEQFF.

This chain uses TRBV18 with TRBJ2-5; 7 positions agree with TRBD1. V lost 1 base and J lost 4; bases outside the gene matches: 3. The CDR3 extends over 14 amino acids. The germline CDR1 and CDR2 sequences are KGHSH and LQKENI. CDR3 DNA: TGTGCCAGCTCACCACAAAGGGGGCGAGAGACCCAGTACTTC. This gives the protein CASSPQRGRETQYF.

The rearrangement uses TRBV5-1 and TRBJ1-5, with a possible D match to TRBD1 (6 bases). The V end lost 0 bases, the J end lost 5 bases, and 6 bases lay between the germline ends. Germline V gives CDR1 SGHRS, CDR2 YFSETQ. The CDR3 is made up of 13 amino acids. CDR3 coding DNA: TGCGCCAGCAGCTTGGACAGGGATCAGCCCCAGCATTTT. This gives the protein CASSLDRDQPQHF.

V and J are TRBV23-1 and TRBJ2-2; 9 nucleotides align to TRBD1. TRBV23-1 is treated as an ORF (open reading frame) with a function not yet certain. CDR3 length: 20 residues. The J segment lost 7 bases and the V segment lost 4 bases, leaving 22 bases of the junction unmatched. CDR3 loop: CASSRISTFPGQGVVGELFF. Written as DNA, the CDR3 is TGCGCCAGCAGTCGGATTAGTACTTTTCCGGGACAGGGTGTCGTCGGGGAGCTGTTTTTT.

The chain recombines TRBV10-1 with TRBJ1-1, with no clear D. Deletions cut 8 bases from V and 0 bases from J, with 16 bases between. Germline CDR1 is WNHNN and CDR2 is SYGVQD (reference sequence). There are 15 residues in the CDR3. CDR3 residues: CASGPVQNMNTEAFF. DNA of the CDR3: TGCGCCAGCGGGCCAGTCCAAAACATGAACACTGAAGCTTTCTTT.

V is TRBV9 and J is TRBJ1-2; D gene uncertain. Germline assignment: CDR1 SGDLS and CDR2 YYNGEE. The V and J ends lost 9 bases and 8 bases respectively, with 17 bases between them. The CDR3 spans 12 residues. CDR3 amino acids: CATNRRNEGYTF. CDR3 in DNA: TGTGCCACCAACAGACGAAATGAGGGCTACACCTTC.

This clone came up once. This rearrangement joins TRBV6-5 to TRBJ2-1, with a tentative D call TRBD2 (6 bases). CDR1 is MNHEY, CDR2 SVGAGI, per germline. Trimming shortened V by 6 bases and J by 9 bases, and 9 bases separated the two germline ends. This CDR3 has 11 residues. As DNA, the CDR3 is TGTGCCAGCAGGGAGGGGTTTGAGCAGTTCTTC. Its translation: CASREGFEQFF.

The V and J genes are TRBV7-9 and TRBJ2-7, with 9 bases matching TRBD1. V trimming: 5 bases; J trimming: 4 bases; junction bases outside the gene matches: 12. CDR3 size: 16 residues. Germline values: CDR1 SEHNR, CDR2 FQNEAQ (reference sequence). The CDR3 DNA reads TGTGCCAGCAGCGAATACGCCGGGACAGGGCGGTACGAGCAGTACTTC. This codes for CASSEYAGTGRYEQYF.

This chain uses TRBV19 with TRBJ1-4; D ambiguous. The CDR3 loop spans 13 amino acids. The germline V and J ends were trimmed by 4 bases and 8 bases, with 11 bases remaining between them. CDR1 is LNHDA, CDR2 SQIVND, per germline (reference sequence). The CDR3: CASSRRPGEKLFF. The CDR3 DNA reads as TGTGCCAGTAGTAGGAGGCCGGGCGAAAAACTGTTTTTT.

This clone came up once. The DNA for the CDR3 is TGCAGCGTTGCGCCCGGTCAAGAGACCCAGTACTTC. Encoded protein: CSVAPGQETQYF. The chain is built from TRBV29-1 and TRBJ2-5; D gene uncertain. V was pared by 4 bases and J by 2 bases, with 8 bases between. The germline V gene encodes CDR1 SQVTM and CDR2 ANQGSEA. This CDR3 spans 12 amino acids.

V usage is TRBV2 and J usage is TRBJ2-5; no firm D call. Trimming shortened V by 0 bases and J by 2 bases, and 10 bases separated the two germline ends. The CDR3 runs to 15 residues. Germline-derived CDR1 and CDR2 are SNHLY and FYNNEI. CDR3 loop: CASSEALSIQETQYF. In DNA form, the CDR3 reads TGTGCCAGCAGTGAAGCGCTATCGATACAAGAGACCCAGTACTTC.

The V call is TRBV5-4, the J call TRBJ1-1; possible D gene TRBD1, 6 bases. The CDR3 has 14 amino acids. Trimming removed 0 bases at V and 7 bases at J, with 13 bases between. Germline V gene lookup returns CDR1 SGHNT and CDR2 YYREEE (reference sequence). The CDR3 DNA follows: TGTGCCAGCAGCTTGGCGGCAGGGGAGAGTGAAGCTTTCTTT. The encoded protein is CASSLAAGESEAFF.

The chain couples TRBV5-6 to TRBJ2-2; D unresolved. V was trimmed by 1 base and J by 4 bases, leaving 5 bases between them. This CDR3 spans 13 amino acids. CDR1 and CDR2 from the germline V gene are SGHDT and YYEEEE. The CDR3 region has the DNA TGTGCCAGCAGCTTGCTTATCACCGGGGAGCTGTTTTTT. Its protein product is CASSLLITGELFF.

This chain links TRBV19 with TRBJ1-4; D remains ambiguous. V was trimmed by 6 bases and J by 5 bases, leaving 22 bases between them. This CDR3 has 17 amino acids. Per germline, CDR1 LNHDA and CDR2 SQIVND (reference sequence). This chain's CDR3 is CASRPQTVQPLNEKLFF. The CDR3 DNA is TGTGCCAGTAGACCCCAAACAGTACAGCCCTTAAATGAAAAACTGTTTTTT.

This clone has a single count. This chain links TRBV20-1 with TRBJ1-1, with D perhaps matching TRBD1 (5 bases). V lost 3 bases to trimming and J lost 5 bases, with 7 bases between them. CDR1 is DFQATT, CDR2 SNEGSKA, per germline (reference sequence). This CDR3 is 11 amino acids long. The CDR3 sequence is CSARGGTEAFF. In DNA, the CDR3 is TGCAGTGCTAGGGGGGGGACTGAAGCTTTCTTT.

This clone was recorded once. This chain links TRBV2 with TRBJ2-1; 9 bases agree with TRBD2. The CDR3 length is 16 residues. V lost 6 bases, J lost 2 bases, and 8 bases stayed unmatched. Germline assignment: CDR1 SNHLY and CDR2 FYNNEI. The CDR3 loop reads CASRIAGAFAYNEQFF. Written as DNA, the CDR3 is TGTGCCAGCAGGATAGCGGGGGCCTTTGCCTACAATGAGCAGTTCTTC.

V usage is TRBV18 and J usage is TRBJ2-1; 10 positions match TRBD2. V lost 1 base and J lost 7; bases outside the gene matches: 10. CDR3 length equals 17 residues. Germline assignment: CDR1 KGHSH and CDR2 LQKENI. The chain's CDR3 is CASSPLRSGRVANEQFF. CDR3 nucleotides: TGTGCCAGCTCACCACTGAGAAGCGGGAGGGTCGCAAATGAGCAGTTCTTC.

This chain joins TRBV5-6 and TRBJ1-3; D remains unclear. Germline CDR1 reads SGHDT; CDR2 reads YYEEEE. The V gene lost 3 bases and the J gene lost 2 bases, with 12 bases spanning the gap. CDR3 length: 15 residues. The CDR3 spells CASSSPGMAGNTIYF. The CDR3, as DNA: TGTGCCAGCAGCTCCCCGGGGATGGCTGGAAACACCATATATTTT.